The rows below give T cell receptor beta chains drawn from one sample of a study of human T cells and chemical hapten exposure. Each CDR3 protein gets one entry after TCRdb re-called the RACE reads with MiXCR. The top ten hold 2% to 2.5% of the sample, which has some 400,000 distinct CDR3 sequences, approximately 4.4% seen once. The sequencing used whole blood, collected in connection with sensitization to the hapten diphenylcyclopropenone (DPC). Receptor source: a woman aged 45-59 years with alopecia areata. Some clones in this sample may be carry-over from other donors' samples. Both conserved end residues are part of each CDR3. The D gene is left open where the match is weak. The listing skips clone size in some rows; elsewhere it reads once, few, many or a size class.

>.|18|.|TRBJ2-2|TRBV9
CASSTPSGLRVPTGELFF
TGTGCCAGCAGCACCCCCTCGGGACTCAGGGTACCCACCGGGGAGCTGTTTTTT
>few|15|.|TRBJ1-6|TRBV20-1
CSARDVQGRNSPLHF
TGCAGTGCTAGAGATGTGCAGGGACGGAATTCACCCCTCCACTTT
>.|15|TRBD2|TRBJ2-7|TRBV7-9
CASSLVPSGSYEQYF
TGTGCCAGCAGCTTAGTTCCTAGCGGGAGTTACGAGCAGTACTTC
>many|15|TRBD1|TRBJ1-6|TRBV5-6
CASSTHRGSISPLHF
TGTGCCAGCAGCACCCACAGGGGATCCATCTCACCCCTCCACTTT
>many|18|.|TRBJ1-5|TRBV6-6
CASSYEAGRRGRDQPQHF
TGTGCCAGCAGTTATGAGGCGGGTAGGAGGGGAAGGGATCAGCCCCAGCATTTT
>.|12|.|TRBJ2-1|TRBV20-1
CSARDVSVEQFF
TGCAGTGCTAGAGATGTCAGCGTTGAGCAGTTCTTC
>many|12|TRBD1|TRBJ2-7|TRBV29-1
CSAKGASLEQYF
TGCAGCGCAAAGGGGGCTAGCCTCGAGCAGTACTTC
>many|16|.|TRBJ1-6|TRBV15
CATSRDYRGVGSPLHF
TGTGCCACCAGCAGAGATTATCGGGGCGTAGGGTCACCCCTCCACTTT
>.|14|TRBD2|TRBJ2-1|TRBV3-1
CASSPGLAGYEQFF
TGTGCCAGCAGCCCGGGACTAGCGGGGTATGAGCAGTTCTTC
>.|15|.|TRBJ2-2|TRBV7-2
CASSEISGHPGELFF
TGTGCCAGCAGCGAAATAAGCGGGCACCCCGGGGAGCTGTTTTTT
>.|16|.|TRBJ2-6|TRBV6-5
CASSYSGESGANVLTF
TGTGCCAGCAGTTACTCTGGGGAGTCTGGGGCCAACGTCCTGACTTTC
>many|14|.|TRBJ1-1|TRBV20-1
CSARDPGRDTEAFF
TGCAGTGCTAGAGATCCAGGGCGGGACACTGAAGCTTTCTTT
>.|15|.|TRBJ2-7|TRBV7-9
CASSSRELRAYEQYF
TGTGCCAGCAGCTCCAGGGAATTACGGGCCTACGAGCAGTACTTC
>.|14|.|TRBJ1-6|TRBV6-1
CASTGRSYNSPLHF
TGTGCCAGCACAGGTCGCTCCTATAATTCACCCCTCCACTTT
>many|13|.|TRBJ2-3|TRBV6-5
CASGQQGSDTQYF
TGTGCCAGCGGACAGCAGGGGTCAGATACGCAGTATTTT
>few|13|TRBD2|TRBJ2-4|TRBV7-8
CASSLAGLDIQYF
TGTGCCAGCAGCTTAGCGGGACTAGACATTCAGTACTTC
>few|17|.|TRBJ1-2|TRBV12-3/TRBV12-4
CASSTRRGQRNNYGYTF
TGTGCCAGCAGCACCCGTAGAGGTCAACGGAATAACTATGGCTACACCTTC
>few|14|.|TRBJ1-2|TRBV11-2
CASSFLTLNYGYTF
TGTGCCAGCAGCTTCCTTACGTTGAACTATGGCTACACCTTC
>few|14|.|TRBJ2-3|TRBV7-2
CASSSYRRTDTQYF
TGTGCCAGCAGCTCTTATAGGAGGACAGATACGCAGTATTTT
>many|14|.|TRBJ1-5|TRBV7-9
CASSLGLGNQPQHF
TGTGCCAGCAGCTTAGGACTGGGAAATCAGCCCCAGCATTTT
>many|13|TRBD1|TRBJ1-5|TRBV6-6
CASTGTASQPQHF
TGTGCCAGCACTGGGACAGCATCTCAGCCCCAGCATTTT
>many|15|TRBD1|TRBJ1-1|TRBV5-1
CASSLDRGALTQAFF
TGCGCCAGCAGCTTGGACAGGGGGGCACTGACCCAAGCTTTCTTT
>many|14|TRBD2|TRBJ2-7|TRBV12-3/TRBV12-4
CASSPSGDAYEQYF
TGTGCCAGCAGCCCTAGCGGGGACGCCTACGAGCAGTACTTC
>few|14|.|TRBJ2-3|TRBV6-4
CASSGGPRPDTQYF
TGTGCCAGCAGTGGTGGCCCGAGACCAGATACGCAGTATTTT
>few|15|.|TRBJ1-4|TRBV4-3
CASSQAAGVGEKLFF
TGCGCCAGCAGCCAAGCCGCCGGAGTGGGGGAAAAACTGTTTTTT
>.|15|TRBD1|TRBJ2-7|TRBV20-1
CSARDPFVDRGGQYF
TGCAGTGCTAGAGACCCCTTCGTGGACAGGGGAGGACAGTACTTC
>many|14|.|TRBJ1-1|TRBV29-1
CSVDTGSLNTEAFF
TGCAGCGTTGACACAGGGTCTTTGAACACTGAAGCTTTCTTT
>many|13|.|TRBJ2-1|TRBV10-2
CASSEGADNEQFF
TGCGCCAGCAGTGAAGGGGCAGACAATGAGCAGTTCTTC
>many|12|.|TRBJ2-3|TRBV12-3/TRBV12-4
CASSYGADTQYF
TGTGCCAGCAGTTACGGAGCAGATACGCAGTATTTT
>.|16|TRBD2|TRBJ2-7|TRBV20-1
CSAREGLADNTYEQYF
TGCAGTGCTAGAGAGGGACTAGCGGACAATACCTACGAGCAGTACTTC
>few|16|.|TRBJ2-3|TRBV5-1
CASSLLGAPSTDTQYF
TGCGCCAGCAGCTTGTTGGGGGCCCCTAGCACAGATACGCAGTATTTT
>few|14|.|TRBJ2-3|TRBV11-3
CASSSGHSTDTQYF
TGTGCCAGCAGCTCGGGACATAGCACAGATACGCAGTATTTT
>many|16|.|TRBJ2-3|TRBV13
CASSLGHPIGTDTQYF
TGTGCCAGCAGCTTAGGACACCCAATCGGCACAGATACGCAGTATTTT
>.|13|.|TRBJ2-3|TRBV6-5
CASSYSRADTQYF
TGTGCCAGCAGTTACTCGAGGGCAGATACGCAGTATTTT
>.|15|.|TRBJ2-5|TRBV7-2
CASTLQRSGGETQYF
TGTGCCAGCACCCTCCAGCGGAGCGGAGGGGAGACCCAGTACTTC
>many|14|.|TRBJ1-1|TRBV2
CASSVIASNTEAFF
TGTGCCAGCAGTGTCATAGCTTCAAACACTGAAGCTTTCTTT
>many|13|.|TRBJ2-4|TRBV3-1
CASSQVRARVQYF
TGTGCCAGCAGCCAGGTTAGGGCTCGAGTTCAGTACTTC
>.|12|.|TRBJ2-7|TRBV10-3
CAITTSSYEQYF
TGTGCCATCACAACTTCTTCCTACGAGCAGTACTTC
>many|13|TRBD2|TRBJ2-7|TRBV6-5
CASSYLAGAEQYF
TGTGCCAGCAGTTACCTAGCGGGAGCCGAGCAGTACTTC
>.|15|.|TRBJ1-5|TRBV9
CASSVGTALGQPQHF
TGTGCCAGCAGCGTAGGGACAGCCCTCGGGCAGCCCCAGCATTTT
>.|15|TRBD2|TRBJ2-3|TRBV6-2/TRBV6-3
CASSYETSETDTQYF
TGTGCCAGCAGTTACGAGACTAGCGAAACAGATACGCAGTATTTT
>many|16|.|TRBJ2-3|TRBV7-2
CASSQLGGLPTDTQYF
TGTGCCAGCAGTCAGCTTGGGGGACTCCCCACAGATACGCAGTATTTT